Detailed here is one T cell receptor beta chain. What it recognizes is unknown. Genomic DNA per cell subset filled all wells of several immunoSEQ plates. The assay was immunoSEQ multiplex PCR, and TCRdb's table has in-frame clones only and misses some. The data contain about 960,000 clones, about three quarters of them singletons. This entry is derived from a study of shared clonotypes between healthy human individuals. Notes on the study in general: Generally, estimated richness proved larger in naive subsets than it did in memory subsets.

The CDR3 totals 14 residues. V shed 4 bases, J shed 2 bases, and the junction held 4 bases outside the gene matches. In germline, CDR1 is SGHTA, CDR2 FQGNSA. Each of the donors was a healthy adult who was HIV-negative and had not had a recent acute infection or vaccination. The specimen was memory CD4+ T cells sorted from blood. The subset denotes: CD45RA-negative fraction. The rearrangement links TRBV7-2 to TRBJ2-5; 7 bases are shared with TRBD2. The clonotype was recovered from a man between 18 and 35 years old in good health. The CDR3 nucleotides are TGTGCCAGCAGCTCGGGGACTAATCAAGAGACCCAGTACTTC. Its protein is CASSSGTNQETQYF.